Below, one T cell receptor (beta chain) is given with its context. TCRdb's table, derived via immunoSEQ multiplex PCR, lists solely in-frame clones and lacks some. The sample shows 80,000 to 130,000 clones, just over 85% of them seen only once. This sample was included in a study of blood T cell repertoires in COVID-19. Germline loops: CDR1 SGHRS, CDR2 YFSETQ. The CDR3 contains 13 residues. Trimming took 1 base from V and 2 from J, leaving 7 bases between them. This sequence originates from a woman between 50 and 59 years old who had recovered from COVID-19. The gene calls are TRBV5-1 and TRBJ2-7; perhaps TRBD1 as D (6 bases). What was sequenced was PBMCs or T cells enriched from blood (not recorded which). The CDR3 sequence is CASSLNRAYEQYF. CDR3 coding DNA: TGCGCCAGCAGCTTGAACAGGGCCTACGAGCAGTACTTC.